This T cell receptor (beta chain) was captured by sequencing in a study of identical twins. All donors were healthy, and all were Caucasian. V was shortened by 1 base and J by 5 bases, with 19 bases between the two germline ends. The CDR3 contains 16 residues. From germline, CDR1 is SGHRS and CDR2 YFSETQ. This clonotype appeared a few times. MiXCR, run by TCRdb on the 5' RACE reads, gives a single entry per CDR3 protein. The sample records a few hundred thousand distinct CDR3 sequences, roughly 18% being singletons. The sequencing sample was made of naive T cells sorted from blood. The chain joins TRBV5-1 to TRBJ2-7; D perhaps matches TRBD2 (6 bases). This receptor was identified in a man aged 45-65 years in good health. In nucleotides, the CDR3 is TGCGCCAGCAGCTTGAGTAGTCCTAGGGAGGCCCACGAGCAGTACTTC. Translated, it gives CASSLSSPREAHEQYF.